Shown below are 2 T cell receptor beta chains from a single sample sequenced in a study of T-cell reconstitution after alpha-beta-depleted transplantation in children. TCRbeta library construction was performed incorporating unique molecular identifiers. TCRdb re-called the PCR reads through MiXCR, storing one row per CDR3 protein. The sample yields 450,000 to 550,000 distinct CDR3 sequences, roughly an eighth seen once. The sequences come from PBMCs, mostly from graft donor cells, collected 180 days after TCRalphabeta/CD19-depleted stem cell transplant. The origin of the receptors is a female patient aged 2-15 years who had a stem cell transplant for aplastic anemia, so the T cells may come from the graft donor.

With respect to this clonotype: At one boundary the junction diverges from the germline segment, which might be a read error. This rearrangement joins TRBV5-6 to TRBJ1-1, with D perhaps matching TRBD1 (6 bases). Germline assignment: CDR1 SGHDT and CDR2 YYEEEE. The CDR3 totals 13 residues. The CDR3 region is CASSLDSSTGAFF. DNA for the CDR3: TGTGCCAGCAGTCTGGACAGCTCAACTGGAGCTTTCTTT.

The chain recombines TRBV28 with TRBJ2-7; 9 positions agree with TRBD2. Germline V gives CDR1 MDHEN, CDR2 SYDVKM. There are 14 residues in the CDR3. With V trimmed by 2 bases and J by 5 bases, 4 bases remained unmatched. CDR3 nucleotide sequence: TGTGCCAGCAGTTTAGGCGGGAGGGGTAACGAGCAGTACTTC. Its protein is CASSLGGRGNEQYF.